The 26 T cell receptor beta chains in this list originate from one sample, sequenced in a study of T cell responses to AZD1222 COVID-19 vaccine. Using immunoSEQ multiplex PCR, the repertoire was profiled, and TCRdb retains in-frame clones only, with some absent. Of 150,000 to 200,000 clones listed, 90% to 95% are singletons. The material sequenced was peripheral blood, taken 28 days after the second AZD1222 dose. These receptors came from an adult who received the AZD1222 COVID-19 vaccine.

The gene calls are TRBV2 and TRBJ2-1; D is perhaps TRBD1 or TRBD2 (5 bases each). This CDR3 is 13 amino acids long. Looked up from germline, CDR1 is SNHLY and CDR2 is FYNNEI. V lost 3 bases and J 9 bases, leaving 12 bases between the germline ends. The CDR3 nucleotides are TGTGCCAGCAGTGACAGGGCTGGGGGTGAGCAGTTCTTC. It translates to CASSDRAGGEQFF.

This clone occurred once. This chain uses TRBV5-4 with TRBJ1-2; TRBD1 agrees at 7 bases. The CDR3 covers 14 residues. V shed 4 bases, J shed 4 bases, and the junction held 7 bases outside the gene matches. CDR1 and CDR2 (germline): SGHNT, YYREEE (reference sequence). The CDR3 sequence: CASSLPDRSYGYTF. CDR3 nucleotides: TGTGCCAGCAGCCTACCGGACAGGTCCTATGGCTACACCTTC.

This chain links TRBV5-4 with TRBJ2-7; 10 nucleotides align to TRBD2. CDR3 length: 15 amino acids. Trimming removed 0 bases from V and 5 bases from J; junction bases left unmatched: 5. CDR1 is SGHNT, CDR2 YYREEE, per germline (reference sequence). The CDR3: CASSLEAGGANEQYF. DNA of the CDR3: TGTGCCAGCAGCTTGGAAGCGGGAGGGGCCAACGAGCAGTACTTC.

CDR3: CASSARLAYYNEQFF. CDR3 nucleotide sequence: TGTGCCAGCAGCGCCCGACTAGCGTACTACAATGAGCAGTTCTTC. The V call is TRBV7-6, the J call TRBJ2-1, with TRBD2 matching 8 bases. The V and J ends lost 5 bases and 3 bases, in that order; junction bases with no gene match: 6. The length of the CDR3 is 15 residues. Germline values: CDR1 SGHVS, CDR2 FNYEAQ.

The CDR3 region has the DNA TGTGCCAGCAGTCCCTCTAGCAATCAGCCCCAGCATTTT. Translation: CASSPSSNQPQHF. The chain carries TRBV12-3 or TRBV12-4 and TRBJ1-5; D not certain. V lost 5 bases, J lost 0 bases, and 5 bases lay in between. This CDR3 is built from 13 residues.

This rearrangement joins TRBV25-1 to TRBJ1-2; TRBD1 aligns across 7 bases. The V gene's germline CDR1 is MGHDK and CDR2 SYGVNS. The CDR3 spans 14 residues. With V trimmed by 4 bases and J by 2 bases, 4 bases remained unmatched. The CDR3 region is CASSVQGRNYGYTF. The CDR3 DNA is TGTGCCAGCAGTGTACAGGGGAGAAACTATGGCTACACCTTC.

The CDR3 DNA is TGTGCCAGCAGCTCCCGGGACGGTGGAAACACCATATATTTT. Encoded protein: CASSSRDGGNTIYF. This chain uses TRBV7-6 with TRBJ1-3; D possibly corresponds to TRBD1 (5 bases). CDR1 and CDR2 (germline): SGHVS, FNYEAQ. This CDR3 is 14 amino acids long. V was shortened by 4 bases and J by 3 bases, with 10 bases between the two germline ends. Supplemented by reference TRBV7-6 and TRBJ1-3, the full variable domain reads GAGVSQSPRYKVTKRGQDVALRCDPISGHVSLYWYRQALGQGPEFLTYFNYEAQQDKSGLPNDRFSAERPEGSISTLTIQRTEQRDSAMYRCASSSRDGGNTIYFGEGSWLTVV.

This clone showed up just once. The chain has TRBV10-1 and TRBJ2-3; 13 nucleotides align to TRBD2. The V gene end was trimmed by 6 bases and the J gene end by 4 bases; junction bases not matched to a gene: 10. The CDR3 totals 17 residues. Germline CDR1 and CDR2: WNHNN and SYGVQD (reference sequence). DNA for the CDR3: TGCGCCAGCAGCGATAGGACTAGCGGGAGAGGATCAGATACGCAGTATTTT. This codes for CASSDRTSGRGSDTQYF.

The chain recombines TRBV7-6 with TRBJ2-4; 10 bases map to TRBD2. Unmatched junction bases numbered 9, after V lost 5 bases and J lost 8 bases. Germline V gene lookup returns CDR1 SGHVS and CDR2 FNYEAQ. CDR3 size: 15 residues. The CDR3 here is CASSLSGRALDIQYF. CDR3 nucleotides: TGTGCCAGCAGCCTGAGCGGGAGGGCCTTGGACATTCAGTACTTC. The full variable domain, in which reference TRBV7-6 and TRBJ2-4 provide the parts outside the CDR3, is GAGVSQSPRYKVTKRGQDVALRCDPISGHVSLYWYRQALGQGPEFLTYFNYEAQQDKSGLPNDRFSAERPEGSISTLTIQRTEQRDSAMYRCASSLSGRALDIQYFGAGTRLSVL.

The chain joins TRBV12-2 to TRBJ2-1; the D call TRBD2 from the table was never checked on the DNA. TRBV12-2 is a known pseudogene. This CDR3 has 18 amino acids. Written as DNA, the CDR3 is TGTGCAAGTCGCTCACCAACGCGGCCTTTAACGTCCTACAATGAGCAGTTCTTC. This codes for CASRSPTRPLTSYNEQFF.

Note on this clone: Other DNA sequences in the same sample also yield this CDR3. The chain carries TRBV3-1 (or the pseudogene TRBV3-2) and TRBJ1-1; unclear D gene. V lost 1 base and J 4 bases, leaving 7 bases between the germline ends. CDR1 and CDR2 (germline): LGHDT, YNNKEL (reference sequence). The CDR3 consists of 13 residues. The CDR3 region is CASSQVAGTEAFF. The CDR3 DNA follows: TGTGCCAGCAGCCAAGTAGCGGGCACTGAAGCTTTCTTT.

The chain links TRBV28 to TRBJ2-7; TRBD1 might be the D (5 bases). Trimming stripped 0 bases from V and 2 bases from J, with 11 bases between. In germline, CDR1 is MDHEN, CDR2 SYDVKM. This CDR3 is 15 amino acids long. The CDR3 DNA reads as TGTGCCAGCAGTTTATGGGCAGGGCAAACCTACGAGCAGTACTTC. Amino acids: CASSLWAGQTYEQYF.

The chain links TRBV3-1 (or the pseudogene TRBV3-2) to TRBJ2-5; D gene ambiguous. V was pared by 0 bases and J by 4 bases, with 12 bases between. Germline V gives CDR1 LGHDT, CDR2 YNNKEL (reference sequence). This CDR3 spans 15 amino acids. The CDR3 spells CASSQEGGRGETQYF. CDR3 bases: TGTGCCAGCAGCCAAGAAGGCGGACGAGGAGAGACCCAGTACTTC.

The genes are TRBV27 and TRBJ1-4, with a tentative D call TRBD1 (5 bases). Germline V gives CDR1 MNHEY, CDR2 SMNVEV (reference sequence). Trimming took 0 bases from V and 7 from J, leaving 9 bases between them. The length of the CDR3 is 14 residues. As DNA, the CDR3 is TGTGCCAGCAGTTTATCGCAGGGCGGTGAAAAACTGTTTTTT. Residues: CASSLSQGGEKLFF.

This chain links TRBV19 with TRBJ2-1, with D possibly matching TRBD2 (6 bases). This CDR3 region has 15 residues. In germline, CDR1 is LNHDA, CDR2 SQIVND (reference sequence). The V end lost 2 bases, the J end lost 3 bases, and 11 bases lay between the germline ends. Here the CDR3 DNA reads TGTGCCAGTAGTATATTAGCGGAAAACTACAATGAGCAGTTCTTC. Encoded protein: CASSILAENYNEQFF.

The chain uses TRBV27 and TRBJ1-5; 11 bases agree with TRBD1. Trimming cost V 9 bases and J 2 bases; bases outside gene matches: 9. The germline gives CDR1 MNHEY, CDR2 SMNVEV (reference sequence). The CDR3 loop spans 16 amino acids. This CDR3 is CASIPTGQGGNQPQHF. The CDR3 DNA sequence: TGTGCCAGTATACCCACGGGACAGGGGGGCAATCAGCCCCAGCATTTT.

The chain carries TRBV5-5 and TRBJ1-1, with D hard to call. This CDR3 has 16 residues. Between the trimmed V and J ends, which lost 1 base and 4 bases, there was a span of 17 bases. Germline CDR1 reads SGHKS; CDR2 reads YYEKEE (reference sequence). Here the CDR3 reads CASSLIAFGFGTEAFF. In DNA, the CDR3 is TGTGCCAGCAGCTTGATAGCGTTCGGTTTCGGCACTGAAGCTTTCTTT.

The chain recombines TRBV19 with TRBJ2-5; 8 bases line up with TRBD2. Trimming cost V 5 bases and J 12 bases; bases outside gene matches: 11. Germline V gene data show CDR1 as LNHDA and CDR2 as SQIVND (reference sequence). This CDR3 has 13 amino acids. CDR3 bases: TGTGCCAGTAGTCCGGCGGGGGGCTCTTCGGAGTACTTC. This sequence encodes CASSPAGGSSEYF.

A single count supports this clone. The chain employs TRBV4-1 and TRBJ2-1; 8 positions agree with TRBD2. The V segment lost 4 bases and the J segment 6 bases; nucleotides outside the gene matches: 8. CDR1 is MGHRA, CDR2 YSYEKL, per germline. CDR3 length: 15 residues. CDR3 residues: CASSLLGLDVNEQFF. The CDR3 nucleotides read TGCGCCAGCAGCCTTCTGGGACTAGACGTCAATGAGCAGTTCTTC.

The V call is TRBV9, the J call TRBJ1-2; D possibly corresponds to TRBD1 (6 bases). The CDR3 totals 14 residues. Per the germline V gene, CDR1 is SGDLS and CDR2 is YYNGEE. V dropped 4 bases and J dropped 4 bases, with 14 bases sitting between them. As DNA, the CDR3 is TGTGCCAGCAGCACCGGGAGGGGGAGCTATGGCTACACCTTC. It specifies CASSTGRGSYGYTF.

The rearrangement joins TRBV3-1 (or the pseudogene TRBV3-2) to TRBJ2-1; TRBD1 aligns across 7 bases. This CDR3 has 14 amino acids. Germline-derived CDR1 and CDR2 are LGHDT and YNNKEL (reference sequence). After removal of 2 bases from V and 6 bases from J, the junction contained 4 bases not matched to a gene. CDR3 region: CASSQTGERNEQFF. CDR3 coding DNA: TGTGCCAGCAGCCAAACAGGGGAACGCAATGAGCAGTTCTTC.

V and J are TRBV3-1 (or the pseudogene TRBV3-2) and TRBJ2-1; TRBD1 matches 9 bases. The CDR3 has 16 amino acids. Germline loops: CDR1 LGHDT, CDR2 YNNKEL (reference sequence). J was trimmed by 11 bases and V by 4 bases; bases with no gene match: 15. The CDR3 DNA sequence: TGTGCCAGCAGCCTATTTGGGACAGGGAGTCGCTTTAAGCAGTTCTTC. As protein: CASSLFGTGSRFKQFF.

The V gene is TRBV7-7, the J gene TRBJ2-5; the D is unclear. The CDR3 spans 10 residues. V was clipped by 5 bases and J by 2 bases, with 0 bases between them. Germline V lookup: CDR1 SSHAT, CDR2 FNYEAQ (reference sequence). In nucleotides, the CDR3 is TGTGCCAGCAGCCAAGAGACCCAGTACTTC. Translating it yields CASSQETQYF.

CDR3 loop: CASSIVQGYGRGYGYTF. DNA of the CDR3: TGTGCCAGTAGTATAGTTCAGGGATACGGACGAGGATATGGCTACACCTTC. The V call is TRBV19, the J call TRBJ1-2, with D tentatively TRBD1 (5 bases). The germline V and J ends were trimmed by 1 base and 5 bases, with 20 bases remaining between them. The CDR3 runs to 17 residues. Germline-derived CDR1 and CDR2 are LNHDA and SQIVND (reference sequence).

The chain carries TRBV5-4 and TRBJ2-5, with D possibly TRBD1 on 6 matching bases. The CDR3 extends over 14 amino acids. The germline V gene has CDR1 SGHNT and CDR2 YYREEE (reference sequence). Trimming removed 9 bases at V and 5 bases at J, with 20 bases between. This chain's CDR3 is CATRDTYSSETQYF. CDR3 coding DNA: TGTGCCACCCGGGACACCTATAGTTCGGAGACCCAGTACTTC.

This chain links TRBV10-2 with TRBJ1-6; D is unclear. Trimming left V 0 bases short and J 5 bases short, with 2 bases between. This CDR3 comprises 13 residues. Germline loops: CDR1 WSHSY, CDR2 SAAADI. In DNA, the CDR3 is TGCGCCAGCAGTGAGTCAGATAATTCACCCCTCCACTTT. This codes for CASSESDNSPLHF.